This TCR beta chain is from a study of blood T cell repertoires in COVID-19. The overall study: Spain, Italy and the United States supplied samples that represented acute and convalescent COVID-19. In each case, the material was cDNA or gDNA derived from T cells, B-cell-depleted T cells, or PBMCs.

This CDR3 is built from 16 residues. V lost 1 base to trimming and J lost 6 bases; unmatched junction nucleotides: 6. Germline V gene sequence: CDR1 MRHNA, CDR2 SNTAGT. This clone was observed a single time. In the authors' workflow: Quantification of nucleated cells was approximated via reference gene primer amplification. Clones were sequenced by immunoSEQ multiplex PCR, and TCRdb holds only the in-frame ones, with some missing. The D gene and trimming were derived from the DNA, and the V and J assignments and clone size from that table. The sample records about 97,000 clones, approximately 90% being singletons.

Sequencing was carried out using peripheral blood. The V and J genes are TRBV6-4 and TRBJ2-1, with TRBD2 identical over 10 bases. The clonotype comes from a man aged 55 to 69 with acute or convalescent COVID-19. CDR3 loop: CASSDLKRGGVNEQFF. The CDR3 nucleotides are TGTGCCAGCAGTGACTTAAAGCGGGGGGGAGTCAATGAGCAGTTCTTC.